This T cell receptor (beta chain) is from a study of spatial heterogeneity in lung cancer. General study results and limits: Alpha chain coverage of tumor T cells was estimated at about 7%, and beta chain coverage at approximately 13%. It was found that expanded intratumoral alpha and beta TCR counts tracked tumor mutation counts. The study found that ubiquitous and regional expanded TCR counts tracked ubiquitous and regional nonsynonymous mutations, respectively.

The time point denotes: sample taken at primary tumor resection. The donors were 72 patients with non-small cell lung cancer that was early-stage and untreated. Unsorted whole RNA of tumor, nontumor lung or frozen PBMC was sequenced. In its sample, this clonotype ranks as large. Its antigen is currently unknown. The library was prepared for alpha chains; this beta chain is a stray read, so its frequency means little. TCRdb called the 5' RACE reads again in MiXCR, with one record for every CDR3 protein. The sample gives under 5,000 distinct CDR3 sequences, approximately 8.8% of which show up once; approximately 28% is in the top ten. From germline, CDR1 is DFQATT and CDR2 SNEGSKA (reference sequence). CDR3 size: 15 residues. V gave up 6 bases and J gave up 0 bases, with 15 bases separating them.

The sequencing used lung tumor tissue, collected at surgery. The V call is TRBV20-1, the J call TRBJ1-5; D is possibly TRBD1 (6 bases). The clonotype originates from a male donor with early-stage non-small cell lung cancer. CDR3 sequence reads: CSATGTLNSNQPQHF. In DNA, the CDR3 is TGCAGTGCAACCGGGACACTCAATAGCAATCAGCCCCAGCATTTT.